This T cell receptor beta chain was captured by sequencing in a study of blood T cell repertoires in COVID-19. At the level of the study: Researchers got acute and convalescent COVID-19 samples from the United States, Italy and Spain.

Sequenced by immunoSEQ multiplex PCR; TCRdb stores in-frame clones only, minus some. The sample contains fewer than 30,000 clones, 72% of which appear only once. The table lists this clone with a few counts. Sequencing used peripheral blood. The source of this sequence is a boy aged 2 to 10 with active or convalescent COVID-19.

The chain's CDR3 is CASSMGGVTNQPQHF. CDR3 coding DNA: TGTGCCAGTAGTATGGGGGGGGTTACCAATCAGCCCCAGCATTTT. The gene calls are TRBV19 and TRBJ1-5; tentatively, D is TRBD1 (5 bases). The germline V gene encodes CDR1 LNHDA and CDR2 SQIVND (reference sequence). This CDR3 spans 15 amino acids. The V end was cut by 3 bases, the J end by 3 bases, with 12 bases between.